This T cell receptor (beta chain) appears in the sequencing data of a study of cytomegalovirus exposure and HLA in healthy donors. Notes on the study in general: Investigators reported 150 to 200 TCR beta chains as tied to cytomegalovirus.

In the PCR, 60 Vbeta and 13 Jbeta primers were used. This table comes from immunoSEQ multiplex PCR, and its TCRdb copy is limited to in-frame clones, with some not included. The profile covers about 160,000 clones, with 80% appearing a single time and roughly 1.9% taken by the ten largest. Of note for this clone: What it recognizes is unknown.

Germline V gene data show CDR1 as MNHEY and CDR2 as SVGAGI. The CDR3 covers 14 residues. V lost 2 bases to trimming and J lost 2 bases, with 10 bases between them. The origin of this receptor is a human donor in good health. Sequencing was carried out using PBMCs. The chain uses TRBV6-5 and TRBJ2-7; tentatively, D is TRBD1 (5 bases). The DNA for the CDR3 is TGTGCCAGCAGTTACACCCAGGGTGCCTACGAGCAGTACTTC. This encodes CASSYTQGAYEQYF.